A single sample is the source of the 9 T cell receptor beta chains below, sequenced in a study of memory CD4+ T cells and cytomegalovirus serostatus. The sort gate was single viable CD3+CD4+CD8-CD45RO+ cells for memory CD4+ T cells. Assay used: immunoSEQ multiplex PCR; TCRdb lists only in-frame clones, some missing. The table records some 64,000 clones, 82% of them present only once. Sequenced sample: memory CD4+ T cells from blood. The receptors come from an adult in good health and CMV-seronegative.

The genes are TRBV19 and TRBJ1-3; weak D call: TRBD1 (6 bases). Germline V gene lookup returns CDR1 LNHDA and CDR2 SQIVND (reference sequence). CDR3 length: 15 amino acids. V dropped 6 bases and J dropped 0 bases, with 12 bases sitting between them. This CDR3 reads CASRTTGLSGNTIYF. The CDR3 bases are TGTGCCAGTAGGACGACAGGCCTCTCTGGAAACACCATATATTTT.

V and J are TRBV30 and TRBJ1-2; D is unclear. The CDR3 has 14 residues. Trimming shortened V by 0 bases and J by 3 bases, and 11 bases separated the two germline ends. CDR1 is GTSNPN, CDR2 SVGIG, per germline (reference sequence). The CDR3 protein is CAWSVLGTYYGYTF. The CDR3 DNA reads TGTGCCTGGAGTGTACTGGGTACCTACTATGGCTACACCTTC.

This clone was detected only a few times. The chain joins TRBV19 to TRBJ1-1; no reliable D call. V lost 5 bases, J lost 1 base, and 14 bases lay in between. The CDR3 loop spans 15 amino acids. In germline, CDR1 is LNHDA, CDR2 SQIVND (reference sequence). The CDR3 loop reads CASSPGRRENTEAFF. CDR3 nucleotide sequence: TGTGCCAGTAGTCCCGGAAGACGGGAGAACACTGAAGCTTTCTTT. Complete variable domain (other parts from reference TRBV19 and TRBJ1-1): DGGITQSPKYLFRKEGQNVTLSCEQNLNHDAMYWYRQDPGQGLRLIYYSQIVNDFQKGDIAEGYSVSREKKESFPLTVTSAQKNPTAFYLCASSPGRRENTEAFFGQGTRLTVV.

CDR3 sequence (DNA): TGTGCCAGCAGTCAGCTAGAGACGAACGGGGAGCTGTTTTTT. As protein: CASSQLETNGELFF. The chain is built from TRBV28 and TRBJ2-2; D uncertain. This CDR3 is 14 amino acids long. V gave up 5 bases and J gave up 7 bases, with 14 bases separating them. Germline-derived CDR1 and CDR2 are MDHEN and SYDVKM.

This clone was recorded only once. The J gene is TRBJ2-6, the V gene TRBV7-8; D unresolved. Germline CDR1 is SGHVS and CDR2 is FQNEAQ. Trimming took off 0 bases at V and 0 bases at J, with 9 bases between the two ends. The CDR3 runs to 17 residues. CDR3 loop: CASSLAPRPSGANVLTF. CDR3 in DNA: TGTGCCAGCAGCTTAGCCCCCCGTCCCTCTGGGGCCAACGTCCTGACTTTC. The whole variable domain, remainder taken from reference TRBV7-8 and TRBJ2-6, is GAGVSQSPRYKVAKRGQDVALRCDPISGHVSLFWYQQALGQGPEFLTYFQNEAQLDKSGLPSDRFFAERPEGSVSTLKIQRTQQEDSAVYLCASSLAPRPSGANVLTFGAGSRLTVL.

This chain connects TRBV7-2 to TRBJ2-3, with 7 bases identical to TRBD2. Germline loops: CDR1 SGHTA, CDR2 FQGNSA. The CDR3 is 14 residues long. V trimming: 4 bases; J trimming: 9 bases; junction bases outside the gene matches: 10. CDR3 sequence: CASSSGGSQLTQYF. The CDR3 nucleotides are TGTGCCAGCAGCTCCGGGGGGTCACAATTGACGCAGTATTTT.

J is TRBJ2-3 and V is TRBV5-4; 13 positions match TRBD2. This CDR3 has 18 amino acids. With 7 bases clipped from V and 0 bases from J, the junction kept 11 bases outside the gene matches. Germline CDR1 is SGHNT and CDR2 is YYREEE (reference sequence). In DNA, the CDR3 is TGTGCCAGCGGGTTAGGGGGACTAGCGGGGATTAGCACAGATACGCAGTATTTT. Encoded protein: CASGLGGLAGISTDTQYF. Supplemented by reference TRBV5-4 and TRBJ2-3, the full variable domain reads ETGVTQSPTHLIKTRGQQVTLRCSSQSGHNTVSWYQQALGQGPQFIFQYYREEENGRGNFPPRFSGLQFPNYSSELNVNALELDDSALYLCASGLGGLAGISTDTQYFGPGTRLTVL.

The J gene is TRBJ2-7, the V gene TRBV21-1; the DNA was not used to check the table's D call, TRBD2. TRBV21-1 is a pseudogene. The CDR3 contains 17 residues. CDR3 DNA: TGTGCCAGCAGCAAAGGGTCCGACTGGCTATACACATACGAGCAGTACTTC. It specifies CASSKGSDWLYTYEQYF.

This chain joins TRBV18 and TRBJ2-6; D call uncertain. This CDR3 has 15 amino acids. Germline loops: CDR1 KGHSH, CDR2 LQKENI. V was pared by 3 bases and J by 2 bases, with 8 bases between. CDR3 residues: CASSPQAAGANVLTF. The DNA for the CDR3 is TGTGCCAGCTCACCCCAGGCCGCTGGGGCCAACGTCCTGACTTTC.